Shown below are 23 T cell receptor beta chains from a single sample sequenced in a study of cytomegalovirus exposure and HLA in healthy donors. The PCR ran on 60 Vbeta and 13 Jbeta primers. This table comes from immunoSEQ multiplex PCR, and its TCRdb copy is limited to in-frame clones, with some not included. The sample yields approximately 72,000 clones, almost 85% seen once. Source material: PBMCs. The source of these receptors is a man younger than 35 in good health and CMV-seronegative.

The chain couples TRBV28 to TRBJ1-5; D remains ambiguous. Per the germline V gene, CDR1 is MDHEN and CDR2 is SYDVKM. The CDR3 extends over 11 amino acids. Trimming pared 5 bases from V and 4 bases from J, leaving 3 bases between. This CDR3 reads CASSPNQPQHF. DNA of the CDR3: TGTGCCAGCAGTCCAAATCAGCCCCAGCATTTT.

This clone was seen only a few times. The V and J genes are TRBV29-1 and TRBJ1-1; D perhaps matches TRBD1 (5 bases). The germline V and J ends were trimmed by 5 bases and 1 base, with 8 bases remaining between them. Germline loops: CDR1 SQVTM, CDR2 ANQGSEA. The CDR3 has 12 residues. CDR3 nucleotide sequence: TGCAGCGTTCAAGGACAGAACACTGAAGCTTTCTTT. Translation gives CSVQGQNTEAFF.

The V and J genes are TRBV11-3 and TRBJ2-7; D may be TRBD1 (7 bases). Germline CDR1 and CDR2: SGHNT and YENEEA. V lost 5 bases and J lost 7, with 12 bases in between. CDR3 size: 12 residues. CDR3 region: CASSLRGREQYF. DNA for the CDR3: TGTGCCAGCAGCCTCAGGGGGAGGGAGCAGTACTTC.

This clone was counted only a few times. CDR3 loop: CASGLVIAGAHEQFF. Written as DNA, the CDR3 is TGTGCTAGTGGTTTGGTAATAGCGGGAGCGCATGAGCAGTTCTTC. The chain is built from TRBV12-5 and TRBJ2-1, with TRBD2 matching 9 bases. CDR3 length: 15 residues. J gave up 8 bases and V 0 bases, and 5 bases lay outside the gene matches. CDR1 and CDR2 from the germline V gene are LGHNT and FRNRAP.

V and J are TRBV5-1 and TRBJ1-1; possibly TRBD1 for D (5 bases). Germline values: CDR1 SGHRS, CDR2 YFSETQ. The V and J ends lost 1 base and 5 bases respectively, with 12 bases between them. The CDR3 contains 14 residues. Written as DNA, the CDR3 is TGCGCCAGCAGCTTGATCCCGCGGGGGACTGAAGCTTTCTTT. It encodes CASSLIPRGTEAFF.

J is TRBJ2-2 and V is TRBV29-1, with TRBD2 as a possible D gene (6 bases). The V end was cut by 3 bases, the J end by 2 bases, with 7 bases between. The CDR3 covers 13 residues. Germline lookup yields CDR1 SQVTM and CDR2 ANQGSEA. CDR3 bases: TGCAGCGTTGAGGGGGGTAACACCGGGGAGCTGTTTTTT. It codes for CSVEGGNTGELFF.

This clone occurred once. The CDR3 coding sequence is TGTGCCAGTAGTCCCTTCGGTGGAGAGACCCAGTACTTC. It is translated as CASSPFGGETQYF. The chain joins TRBV19 to TRBJ2-5; D unclear. CDR3 length: 13 amino acids. CDR1 and CDR2 (germline): LNHDA, SQIVND (reference sequence). V lost 5 bases and J 4 bases, leaving 11 bases between the germline ends.

This chain joins TRBV7-2 and TRBJ2-7; 10 bases agree with TRBD1. This CDR3 is built from 14 residues. Germline V CDR1 and CDR2: SGHTA, FQGNSA. V lost 4 bases, J lost 7 bases, and 7 bases stayed unmatched. The CDR3: CASSYDRGPGEQYF. The CDR3 DNA follows: TGTGCCAGCAGCTACGACAGGGGGCCAGGGGAGCAGTACTTC. Full variable domain (missing parts from reference TRBV7-2 and TRBJ2-7): GAGVSQSPSNKVTEKGKDVELRCDPISGHTALYWYRQSLGQGLEFLIYFQGNSAPDKSGLPSDRFSAERTGGSVSTLTIQRTQQEDSAVYLCASSYDRGPGEQYFGPGTRLTVT.

This chain joins TRBV7-9 and TRBJ1-1; possibly TRBD1 for D (5 bases). Germline values: CDR1 SEHNR, CDR2 FQNEAQ (reference sequence). The CDR3 runs to 16 residues. Trimming shortened V by 5 bases and J by 0 bases, and 16 bases separated the two germline ends. DNA of the CDR3: TGTGCCAGCAGCACACCGACAGACCTAATGAACACTGAAGCTTTCTTT. Its protein is CASSTPTDLMNTEAFF.

The rearrangement joins TRBV28 to TRBJ2-2; 7 nucleotides match TRBD2. This CDR3 has 14 residues. V gave up 6 bases and J gave up 3 bases; unmatched junction bases: 4. Germline V lookup: CDR1 MDHEN, CDR2 SYDVKM. CDR3 protein: CASRGSGYTGELFF. The CDR3 DNA follows: TGTGCCAGCAGGGGTAGCGGGTACACCGGGGAGCTGTTTTTT.

As for this clone: The sample holds other DNA sequences that translate to the same CDR3. The rearrangement uses TRBV6-1 and TRBJ1-5, with D perhaps matching TRBD1 (5 bases). The ends were cut back, 8 bases at V and 7 bases at J, with 15 bases in the middle. Germline-derived CDR1 and CDR2 are MNHNS and SASEGT. This CDR3 comprises 13 residues. CDR3: CASRTGGLQPQHF. As DNA, the CDR3 is TGTGCCAGCCGAACCGGGGGACTGCAGCCCCAGCATTTT.

The gene calls are TRBV6-5 and TRBJ2-5, with a tentative D call TRBD1 (6 bases). Trimming pared 5 bases from V and 5 bases from J, leaving 12 bases between. Germline CDR1 reads MNHEY; CDR2 reads SVGAGI. The CDR3 runs to 13 residues. As DNA, the CDR3 is TGTGCCAGCAGTCCAACAGGGAAGGAGACCCAGTACTTC. This sequence encodes CASSPTGKETQYF.

This clone was counted a few times. The gene calls are TRBV7-9 and TRBJ1-5; D remains unclear. Trimming stripped 4 bases from V and 0 bases from J, with 7 bases between. Germline CDR1 is SEHNR and CDR2 is FQNEAQ (reference sequence). The CDR3 runs to 14 residues. This chain's CDR3 is CASSSGSSNQPQHF. The CDR3 coding sequence is TGTGCCAGCAGCTCTGGGAGTAGCAATCAGCCCCAGCATTTT.

This rearrangement joins TRBV19 to TRBJ2-1; 15 bases agree with TRBD2. CDR1 and CDR2 from the germline V gene are LNHDA and SQIVND (reference sequence). This CDR3 contains 19 residues. After removal of 7 bases from V and 5 bases from J, the junction contained 15 bases not matched to a gene. The CDR3: CASTSITGLAGGTNNEQFF. The CDR3 DNA is TGTGCCAGTACAAGTATAACGGGACTAGCGGGGGGCACCAACAATGAGCAGTTCTTC.

This clone was counted a single time. The chain is built from TRBV19 and TRBJ2-1; possible D gene TRBD2, 7 bases. The V gene's germline CDR1 is LNHDA and CDR2 SQIVND (reference sequence). This CDR3 comprises 16 residues. Trimming removed 7 bases from V and 1 base from J, with 17 bases in between. CDR3 residues: CASTVGRGGSYNEQFF. The CDR3 nucleotides are TGTGCCAGTACGGTGGGGAGGGGGGGGTCCTACAATGAGCAGTTCTTC.

In nucleotides, the CDR3 is TGTGCCACTAGGGGGGGGATAAATGGCTACACCTTC. Its translation: CATRGGINGYTF. The chain employs TRBV19 and TRBJ1-2, with D tentatively TRBD1 (6 bases). CDR1 LNHDA and CDR2 SQIVND come from the germline V gene (reference sequence). Trimming removed 10 bases from V and 6 bases from J, with 15 bases in between. This CDR3 region has 12 residues.

About this clone: An end of the junction does not agree with germline; a read error may underlie this. The CDR3 region is CASSLTGRLDEKLFF. Here the CDR3 DNA reads TGTGCTAGCAGCCTAACGGGAAGGTTGGATGAAAAACTGTTTTTT. The chain recombines TRBV7-7 with TRBJ1-4; D is uncertain. In germline, CDR1 is SSHAT, CDR2 FNYEAQ (reference sequence). The CDR3 is 15 residues long.

The CDR3 region is CASSASPDRVRPFF. The DNA of the CDR3 is TGTGCCAGCAGCGCTTCCCCGGACAGGGTTCGGCCTTTCTTT. The rearrangement uses TRBV9 and TRBJ1-1, with TRBD1 matching over 8 bases. The CDR3 is made up of 14 amino acids. Germline V lookup: CDR1 SGDLS, CDR2 YYNGEE. Trimming took 3 bases from V and 12 from J; bases not matched to a gene: 13. Supplemented by reference TRBV9 and TRBJ1-1, the full variable domain reads DSGVTQTPKHLITATGQRVTLRCSPRSGDLSVYWYQQSLDQGLQFLIQYYNGEERAKGNILERFSAQQFPDLHSELNLSSLELGDSALYFCASSASPDRVRPFFGQGTRLTVV.

V and J are TRBV12-5 and TRBJ2-7, with D uncertain. The CDR3 consists of 15 residues. Germline assignment: CDR1 LGHNT and CDR2 FRNRAP. Between the trimmed V and J ends, which lost 3 bases and 2 bases, there was a span of 14 bases. CDR3 DNA: TGTGCTAGTGGTTTCTCTTATAAGCAAACCTACGAGCAGTACTTC. It translates to CASGFSYKQTYEQYF.

This clone appeared a few times. The genes are TRBV10-2 and TRBJ2-1; TRBD2 matches 9 bases. The V gene end was trimmed by 8 bases and the J gene end by 8 bases; junction bases not matched to a gene: 10. The CDR3 contains 14 residues. Germline loops: CDR1 WSHSY, CDR2 SAAADI. In DNA, the CDR3 is TGCGCCAGCCTTGGGCGGGAGGGTAACCATGAGCAGTTCTTC. Its translation is CASLGREGNHEQFF.

V is TRBV6-4 and J is TRBJ1-1; TRBD1 matches at 11 bases. V dropped 6 bases and J dropped 1; count of bases not matched to a gene: 1. The CDR3 is made up of 14 amino acids. Germline V CDR1 and CDR2: MRHNA, SNTAGT. The CDR3 nucleotides read TGTGCCAGCAGGGGGACAGGGGGGAACACTGAAGCTTTCTTT. It specifies CASRGTGGNTEAFF.

This sequence joins TRBV29-1 and TRBJ2-2; no clear D gene. The V end was cut by 1 base, the J end by 7 bases, with 13 bases between. CDR3 length equals 14 residues. Germline-derived CDR1 and CDR2 are SQVTM and ANQGSEA. The CDR3: CSVEGVTSIGELFF. The CDR3, as DNA: TGCAGCGTTGAAGGAGTGACATCAATCGGGGAGCTGTTTTTT.

This sequence joins TRBV10-3 and TRBJ2-5, with TRBD1 as a possible D gene (6 bases). Gene TRBJ2-7 matches the end of the DNA better, so the J call may be wrong. CDR1 ENHRY and CDR2 SYGVKD come from the germline V gene. This CDR3 is built from 13 residues. The CDR3 DNA is TGTGCCATCAGTGACTACACAGGGTCCGAGCAGTACTTC. Its translation: CAISDYTGSEQYF.